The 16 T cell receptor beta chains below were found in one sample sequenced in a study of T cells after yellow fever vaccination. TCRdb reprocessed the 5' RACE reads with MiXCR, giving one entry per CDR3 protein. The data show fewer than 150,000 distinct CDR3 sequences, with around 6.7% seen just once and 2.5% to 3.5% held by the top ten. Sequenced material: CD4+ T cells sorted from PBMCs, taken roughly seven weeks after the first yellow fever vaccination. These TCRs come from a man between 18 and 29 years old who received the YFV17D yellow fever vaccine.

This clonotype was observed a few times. CDR3 coding DNA: TGTGCCAGCAGTTACGGGGCTAGATTTTCTGAAGCTTTCTTT. Protein: CASSYGARFSEAFF. The V call is TRBV6-5, the J call TRBJ1-1, with D possibly matching TRBD1 (5 bases). This CDR3 contains 14 residues. From germline, CDR1 is MNHEY and CDR2 SVGAGI. The V end lost 2 bases, the J end lost 6 bases, and 13 bases lay between the germline ends.

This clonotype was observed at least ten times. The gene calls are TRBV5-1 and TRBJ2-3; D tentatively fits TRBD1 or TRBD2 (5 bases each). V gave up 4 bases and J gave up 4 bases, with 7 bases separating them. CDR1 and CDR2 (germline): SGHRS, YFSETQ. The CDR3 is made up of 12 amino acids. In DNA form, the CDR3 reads TGCGCCAGCAGCGGGGGATCAGATACGCAGTATTTT. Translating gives CASSGGSDTQYF.

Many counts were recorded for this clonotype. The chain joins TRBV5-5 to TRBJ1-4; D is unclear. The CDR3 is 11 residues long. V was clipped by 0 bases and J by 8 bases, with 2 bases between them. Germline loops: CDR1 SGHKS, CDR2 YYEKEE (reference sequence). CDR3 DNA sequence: TGTGCCAGCAGCTTGGTCGAAAAACTGTTTTTT. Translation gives CASSLVEKLFF.

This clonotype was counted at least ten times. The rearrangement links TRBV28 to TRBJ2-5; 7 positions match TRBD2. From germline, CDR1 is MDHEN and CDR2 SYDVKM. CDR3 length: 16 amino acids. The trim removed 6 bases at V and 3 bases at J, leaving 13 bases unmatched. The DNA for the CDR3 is TGTGCCAGCAGAAAATCAGGCGGGACTACCAAAGAGACCCAGTACTTC. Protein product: CASRKSGGTTKETQYF.

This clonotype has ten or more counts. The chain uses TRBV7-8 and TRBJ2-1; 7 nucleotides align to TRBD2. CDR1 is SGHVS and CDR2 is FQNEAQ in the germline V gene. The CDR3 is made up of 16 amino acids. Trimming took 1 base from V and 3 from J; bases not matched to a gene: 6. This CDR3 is CASSLVGGNFYNEQFF. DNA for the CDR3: TGTGCCAGCAGCTTAGTGGGGGGGAACTTCTACAATGAGCAGTTCTTC.

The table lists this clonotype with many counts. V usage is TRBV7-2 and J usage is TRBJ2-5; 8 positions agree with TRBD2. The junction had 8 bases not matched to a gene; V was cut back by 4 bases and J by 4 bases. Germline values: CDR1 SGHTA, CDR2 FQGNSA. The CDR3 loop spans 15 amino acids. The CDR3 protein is CASSSRGGRGETQYF. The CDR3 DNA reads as TGTGCCAGCAGCTCACGGGGGGGCCGAGGAGAGACCCAGTACTTC.

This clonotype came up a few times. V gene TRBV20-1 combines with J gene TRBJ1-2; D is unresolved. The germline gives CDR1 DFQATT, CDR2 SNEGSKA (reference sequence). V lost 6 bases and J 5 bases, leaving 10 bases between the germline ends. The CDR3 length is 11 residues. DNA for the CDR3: TGCAGTGCAGGAGTAGGGTATGGCTACACCTTC. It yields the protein CSAGVGYGYTF.

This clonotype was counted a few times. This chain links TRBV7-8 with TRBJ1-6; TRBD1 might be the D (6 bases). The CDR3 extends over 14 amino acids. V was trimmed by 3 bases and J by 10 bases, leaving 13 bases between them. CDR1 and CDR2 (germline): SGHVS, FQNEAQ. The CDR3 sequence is CASSLGAQRSPLHF. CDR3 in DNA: TGTGCCAGCAGCTTGGGGGCCCAAAGGTCACCCCTCCACTTT. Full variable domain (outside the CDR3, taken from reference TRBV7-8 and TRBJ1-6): GAGVSQSPRYKVAKRGQDVALRCDPISGHVSLFWYQQALGQGPEFLTYFQNEAQLDKSGLPSDRFFAERPEGSVSTLKIQRTQQEDSAVYLCASSLGAQRSPLHFGNGTRLTVT.

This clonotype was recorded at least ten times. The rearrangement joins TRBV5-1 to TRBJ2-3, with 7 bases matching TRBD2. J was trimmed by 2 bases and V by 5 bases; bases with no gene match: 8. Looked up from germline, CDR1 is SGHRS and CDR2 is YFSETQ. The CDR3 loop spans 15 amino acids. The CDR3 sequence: CASSSGTTHTDTQYF. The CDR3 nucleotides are TGCGCCAGCAGTTCAGGGACTACGCACACAGATACGCAGTATTTT.

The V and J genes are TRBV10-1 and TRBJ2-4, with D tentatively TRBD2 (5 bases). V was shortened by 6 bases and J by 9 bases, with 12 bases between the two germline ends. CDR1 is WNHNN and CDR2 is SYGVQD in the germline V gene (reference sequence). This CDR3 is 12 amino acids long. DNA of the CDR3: TGCGCCAGCAGCCACGCTGGAGGCATTCAGTACTTC. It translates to CASSHAGGIQYF.

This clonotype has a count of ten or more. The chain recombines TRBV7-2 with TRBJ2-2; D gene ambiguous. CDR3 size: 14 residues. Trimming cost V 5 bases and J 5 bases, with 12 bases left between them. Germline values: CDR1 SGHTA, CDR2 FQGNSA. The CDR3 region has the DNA TGTGCCAGCAGCCTGGTCCCCGGGACCGGGGAGCTGTTTTTT. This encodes CASSLVPGTGELFF.

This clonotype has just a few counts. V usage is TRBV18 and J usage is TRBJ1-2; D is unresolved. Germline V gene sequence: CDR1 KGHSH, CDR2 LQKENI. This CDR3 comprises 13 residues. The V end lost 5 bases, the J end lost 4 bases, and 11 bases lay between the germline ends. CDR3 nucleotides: TGTGCCAGCTCAGCAAGCCCCGGCTATGGCTACACCTTC. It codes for CASSASPGYGYTF.

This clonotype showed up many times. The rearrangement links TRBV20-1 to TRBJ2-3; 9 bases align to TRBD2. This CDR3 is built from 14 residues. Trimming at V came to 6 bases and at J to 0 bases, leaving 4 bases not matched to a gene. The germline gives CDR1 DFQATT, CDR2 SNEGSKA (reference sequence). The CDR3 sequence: CSASSGVSTDTQYF. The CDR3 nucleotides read TGCAGTGCCTCTAGCGGGGTTAGCACAGATACGCAGTATTTT.

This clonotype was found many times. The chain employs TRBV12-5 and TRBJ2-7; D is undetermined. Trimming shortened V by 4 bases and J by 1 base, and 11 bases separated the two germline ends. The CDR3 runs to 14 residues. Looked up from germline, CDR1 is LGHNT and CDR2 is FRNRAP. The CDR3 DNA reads TGTGCTAGTGGTTCCCTCCCGCAGTCCTACGAGCAGTACTTC. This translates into CASGSLPQSYEQYF.

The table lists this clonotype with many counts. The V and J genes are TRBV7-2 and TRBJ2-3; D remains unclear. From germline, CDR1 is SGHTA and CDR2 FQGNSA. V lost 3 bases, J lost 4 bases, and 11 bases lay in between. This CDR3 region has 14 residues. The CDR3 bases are TGTGCCAGCAGCTTGTTCCGCCTTGCAGATACGCAGTATTTT. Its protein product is CASSLFRLADTQYF.

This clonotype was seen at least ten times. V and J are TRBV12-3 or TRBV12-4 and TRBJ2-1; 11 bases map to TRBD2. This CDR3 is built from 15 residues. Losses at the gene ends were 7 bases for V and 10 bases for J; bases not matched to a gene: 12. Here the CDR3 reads CASTLLAGGPREQFF. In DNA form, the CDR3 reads TGTGCCAGCACCCTCTTAGCGGGGGGGCCTCGGGAGCAGTTCTTC.